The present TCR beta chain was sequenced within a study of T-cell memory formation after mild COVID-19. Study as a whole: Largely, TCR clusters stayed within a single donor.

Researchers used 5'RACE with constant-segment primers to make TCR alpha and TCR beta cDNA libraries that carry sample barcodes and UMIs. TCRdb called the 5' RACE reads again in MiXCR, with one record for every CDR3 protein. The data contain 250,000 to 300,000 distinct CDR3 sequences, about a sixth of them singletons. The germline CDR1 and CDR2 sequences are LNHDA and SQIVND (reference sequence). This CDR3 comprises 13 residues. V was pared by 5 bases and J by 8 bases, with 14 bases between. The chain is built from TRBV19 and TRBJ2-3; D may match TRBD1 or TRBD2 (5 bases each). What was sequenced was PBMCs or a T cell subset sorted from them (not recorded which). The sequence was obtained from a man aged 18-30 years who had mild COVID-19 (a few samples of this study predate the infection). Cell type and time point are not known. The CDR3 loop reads CASSPGTAGTQYF. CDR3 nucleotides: TGTGCCAGTAGTCCAGGGACCGCGGGTACGCAGTATTTT.